Following are 23 T cell receptor beta chains from one sample sequenced in a study of post-analysis software for immune sequencing data. The study, taken as a whole, reports: Elevated frequency relative to controls characterized several TRBV segments in patients, TRBV5-6, TRBV5-1 and TRBV20-1 among them.

No antigen has been identified for these receptors. Unique molecular identifiers were carried by the TCR beta cDNA libraries. TCRdb reanalysed the PCR reads using MiXCR and keeps one entry per CDR3 protein. The data hold more than 350,000 distinct CDR3 sequences, with more than 30% observed a single time. Sequenced sample: blood. These receptor sequences come from a girl aged 2-10 years with multiple sclerosis.

The chain links TRBV20-1 to TRBJ2-5, with 9 bases fitting TRBD1. The CDR3 is 14 amino acids. Trimming at V came to 6 bases and at J to 4 bases, leaving 9 bases not matched to a gene. The germline gives CDR1 DFQATT, CDR2 SNEGSKA (reference sequence). The CDR3 DNA sequence: TGCAGTGCGTTCTACAGGGGGCGGCGAGAGACCCAGTACTTC. Protein product: CSAFYRGRRETQYF.

The V call is TRBV29-1, the J call TRBJ2-1; 9 bases agree with TRBD1. The CDR3 loop spans 13 amino acids. The ends lost 2 bases at V and 7 bases at J; junction bases unmatched: 3. Germline V gene sequence: CDR1 SQVTM, CDR2 ANQGSEA. The CDR3 reads CSVETGGLNEQFF. Here the CDR3 DNA reads TGCAGCGTTGAAACAGGGGGCTTGAATGAGCAGTTCTTC.

CDR3: CASSLGKAYNEQYF. The CDR3 nucleotides are TGTGCCAGCAGCTTAGGGAAGGCTTACAATGAGCAGTACTTC. This rearrangement joins TRBV7-2 to TRBJ2-7; D gene uncertain. CDR1 and CDR2 from the germline V gene are SGHTA and FQGNSA. The length of the CDR3 is 14 residues. V lost 1 base to trimming and J lost 7 bases, with 14 bases between them.

In its sample, this clonotype was seen once. The rearrangement uses TRBV20-1 and TRBJ1-2; 10 bases agree with TRBD1. The V gene's germline CDR1 is DFQATT and CDR2 SNEGSKA (reference sequence). V dropped 4 bases and J dropped 5; count of bases not matched to a gene: 22. There are 19 residues in the CDR3. The CDR3 loop is CSAKGEGGTGVYRLYGYTF. The CDR3 nucleotides are TGCAGTGCTAAAGGGGAGGGGGGGACAGGGGTCTACCGGCTGTATGGCTACACCTTC.

In this sample, this clonotype turned up a few times. The chain links TRBV4-3 to TRBJ2-7; tentative D call: TRBD2 (5 bases). The CDR3 consists of 17 residues. V was clipped by 0 bases and J by 1 base, with 16 bases between them. In germline, CDR1 is LGHNA, CDR2 YSLEER. CDR3 in DNA: TGCGCCAGCAGCCAAGACCCTAGTGGGAGAATTTCCTACGAGCAGTACTTC. Protein product: CASSQDPSGRISYEQYF.

This clonotype was seen a handful of times. The chain is built from TRBV6-5 and TRBJ2-3; 9 bases map to TRBD1. V trimming: 6 bases; J trimming: 4 bases; junction bases outside the gene matches: 8. The CDR3 sequence is 15 residues long. The germline V gene has CDR1 MNHEY and CDR2 SVGAGI. CDR3: CASSLGTGTPDTQYF. In DNA form, the CDR3 reads TGTGCCAGCAGCCTAGGGACAGGGACCCCAGATACGCAGTATTTT.

The genes are TRBV28 and TRBJ1-1; D is ambiguous. The CDR3 contains 11 residues. Germline CDR1 is MDHEN and CDR2 is SYDVKM. Trimming took 6 bases from V and 7 from J, leaving 9 bases between them. CDR3 amino acids: CASRNRLEAFF. The CDR3, as DNA: TGTGCCAGCAGAAACCGACTTGAAGCTTTCTTT.

In DNA form, the CDR3 reads TGTGCCAGCAGTCCGGACATGTCTAGCGGGGACAATGAGCAGTTCTTC. Translating gives CASSPDMSSGDNEQFF. The chain uses TRBV13 and TRBJ2-1; 9 bases are a match to TRBD2. After removal of 6 bases from V and 5 bases from J, the junction contained 11 bases not matched to a gene. The CDR3 extends over 16 amino acids. CDR1 is PRHDT and CDR2 is FYEKMQ in the germline V gene (reference sequence).

The rearrangement joins TRBV30 to TRBJ1-2; unclear D gene. Germline CDR1 reads GTSNPN; CDR2 reads SVGIG (reference sequence). The CDR3 length is 12 residues. V lost 3 bases to trimming and J lost 2 bases, with 7 bases between them. The CDR3 loop reads CAWSATNYGYTF. Here the CDR3 DNA reads TGTGCCTGGAGCGCCACCAACTATGGCTACACCTTC.

The genes are TRBV9 and TRBJ2-5, with 9 bases aligning to TRBD2. The V gene's germline CDR1 is SGDLS and CDR2 YYNGEE. This CDR3 comprises 16 residues. V shed 0 bases and J 2 bases; nucleotides not matched to a gene: 5. CDR3 DNA: TGTGCCAGCAGCGTAGACCCAGCGGGGGGACAAGAGACCCAGTACTTC. Its protein product is CASSVDPAGGQETQYF. Variable domain in full (rest from reference TRBV9 and TRBJ2-5): DSGVTQTPKHLITATGQRVTLRCSPRSGDLSVYWYQQSLDQGLQFLIQYYNGEERAKGNILERFSAQQFPDLHSELNLSSLELGDSALYFCASSVDPAGGQETQYFGPGTRLLVL.

This clonotype was observed at least ten times. The J gene is TRBJ2-3, the V gene TRBV29-1, with D possibly being TRBD1 (6 bases). The CDR3 is 13 amino acids. Germline V gene data show CDR1 as SQVTM and CDR2 as ANQGSEA. The germline V and J ends were trimmed by 7 bases and 0 bases, with 11 bases remaining between them. CDR3 amino acids: CSARTASTDTQYF. Written as DNA, the CDR3 is TGCAGCGCTCGGACAGCTAGCACAGATACGCAGTATTTT.

The J gene is TRBJ1-2, the V gene TRBV4-1, with TRBD1 as a possible D gene (6 bases). Looked up from germline, CDR1 is MGHRA and CDR2 is YSYEKL. The length of the CDR3 is 14 residues. The V and J ends lost 5 bases and 6 bases respectively, with 16 bases between them. The CDR3 spells CASSARQVDDGYTF. CDR3 DNA sequence: TGCGCCAGCAGCGCTCGACAGGTGGACGATGGCTACACCTTC.

The CDR3 nucleotides read TGCAGTGCTAGAGATGACAGGGGGCGAGGGCAGCCCCAGCATTTT. The encoded protein is CSARDDRGRGQPQHF. This chain joins TRBV20-1 and TRBJ1-5; TRBD1 aligns across 10 bases. The CDR3 is made up of 15 amino acids. In germline, CDR1 is DFQATT, CDR2 SNEGSKA (reference sequence). J was trimmed by 7 bases and V by 0 bases; bases with no gene match: 6.

The chain combines TRBV19 with TRBJ1-1; 7 bases are shared with TRBD1. The CDR3 totals 13 residues. Germline lookup yields CDR1 LNHDA and CDR2 SQIVND (reference sequence). The V gene end was trimmed by 6 bases and the J gene end by 5 bases; junction bases not matched to a gene: 6. In DNA form, the CDR3 reads TGTGCCAGTAGGAAGACAGGGTGGACTGAAGCTTTCTTT. This encodes CASRKTGWTEAFF.

V and J are TRBV6-2 or TRBV6-3 and TRBJ2-7; maybe TRBD2 (5 bases). The CDR3 has 16 amino acids. Trimming stripped 4 bases from V and 0 bases from J, with 16 bases between. CDR1 MNHEY and CDR2 SVGEGT come from the germline V gene. The CDR3 loop is CASSSPSLDLSYEQYF. The CDR3 nucleotides are TGTGCCAGCAGTTCTCCTTCACTAGATCTCTCCTACGAGCAGTACTTC.

The rearrangement uses TRBV5-6 and TRBJ2-3; tentative D call: TRBD1 (5 bases). Germline V CDR1 and CDR2: SGHDT, YYEEEE. CDR3 length equals 15 residues. Trimming removed 3 bases at V and 3 bases at J, with 14 bases between. CDR3 residues: CASSSSQAGTDTQYF. CDR3 in DNA: TGTGCCAGCAGCTCCAGTCAAGCAGGGACAGATACGCAGTATTTT.

This clonotype was seen just once. The chain carries TRBV10-1 and TRBJ2-5; 8 bases map to TRBD1. The CDR3 is 15 amino acids. Per germline, CDR1 WNHNN and CDR2 SYGVQD (reference sequence). The ends lost 3 bases at V and 5 bases at J; junction bases unmatched: 8. DNA of the CDR3: TGCGCCAGCAGTGACTTCACAGGGGGACTGGAGACCCAGTACTTC. Residues: CASSDFTGGLETQYF.

The CDR3 coding sequence is TGCAGTGCTATTACGTTAGGCGCTTTCTTT. Its translation: CSAITLGAFF. This chain joins TRBV20-1 and TRBJ1-1; no clear D. The CDR3 totals 10 residues. Trimming took 4 bases from V and 11 from J, leaving 11 bases between them. Germline CDR1 is DFQATT and CDR2 is SNEGSKA (reference sequence).

This clonotype has just a few counts. V gene TRBV6-5 combines with J gene TRBJ2-7, with 13 positions matching TRBD2. J gave up 6 bases and V 0 bases, and 2 bases lay outside the gene matches. Germline V lookup: CDR1 MNHEY, CDR2 SVGAGI. CDR3 length: 15 amino acids. The CDR3 reads CASSYSGLAGSEQYF. DNA for the CDR3: TGTGCCAGCAGTTACTCGGGACTAGCGGGATCCGAGCAGTACTTC.

V gene TRBV6-2 or TRBV6-3 combines with J gene TRBJ2-7; 8 nucleotides align to TRBD1. This CDR3 contains 15 residues. The J segment lost 7 bases and the V segment lost 6 bases, leaving 14 bases of the junction unmatched. Germline CDR1 reads MNHEY; CDR2 reads SVGEGT. The CDR3 nucleotides read TGTGCCAGCAGCAGACCAGGGGGCGCTAACCCTGAGCAGTACTTC. Amino acids: CASSRPGGANPEQYF.

The chain joins TRBV29-1 to TRBJ2-7; 8 bases fit TRBD2. From germline, CDR1 is SQVTM and CDR2 ANQGSEA. The J segment lost 0 bases and the V segment lost 8 bases, leaving 12 bases of the junction unmatched. CDR3 length: 15 amino acids. CDR3 protein: CSTLGVSGSSYEQYF. The CDR3 nucleotides are TGCAGCACCCTGGGGGTCAGCGGGAGCTCCTACGAGCAGTACTTC.

This clonotype was found a few times. The V gene is TRBV10-3, the J gene TRBJ2-5; D is ambiguous. The germline V and J ends were trimmed by 2 bases and 5 bases, with 9 bases remaining between them. Germline V gives CDR1 ENHRY, CDR2 SYGVKD. The CDR3 spans 13 residues. The CDR3, as DNA: TGTGCCATCAGTGAGAATGTAGAGGAGACCCAGTACTTC. This encodes CAISENVEETQYF.

The V call is TRBV11-2, the J call TRBJ2-5; unclear D gene. The CDR3 is made up of 11 amino acids. The ends were cut back, 8 bases at V and 3 bases at J, with 7 bases in the middle. Looked up from germline, CDR1 is SGHAT and CDR2 is FQNNGV. The CDR3 DNA sequence: TGTGCCAGCGGCCAAAAAGAGACCCAGTACTTC. This translates into CASGQKETQYF.